The rows below give T cell receptor beta chains drawn from one sample of a study of cytomegalovirus exposure and HLA in healthy donors. Clones were read by immunoSEQ multiplex PCR, and TCRdb kept only the in-frame ones, dropping some. Here the sample spans 180,000 or so clones, approximately 86% being singletons. The material sequenced was PBMCs. The receptors derive from a woman aged 25 to 39 in good health and CMV-seronegative. Each CDR3 is given with its conserved first and last residue. A D gene is named only where the DNA matches it firmly. Only part of the rows carry a size: once, few, many, or a class if the clone is expanded.

CDR3 length	clone size	V gene	D gene	J gene	CDR3 protein	CDR3 DNA
15	.	TRBV27	.	TRBJ1-5	CASSSAGVGNQPQHF	TGTGCCAGCAGTTCCGCAGGGGTCGGCAATCAGCCCCAGCATTTT
15	.	TRBV5-1	TRBD2	TRBJ2-7	CASSSGTSASYEQYF	TGCGCCAGCAGCTCAGGGACTAGCGCTTCCTACGAGCAGTACTTC
17	.	TRBV11-2	TRBD2	TRBJ2-5	CASSLWGGGTGKETQYF	TGTGCCAGCAGCTTATGGGGGGGAGGGACGGGGAAGGAGACCCAGTACTTC
13	once	TRBV25-1	TRBD1	TRBJ2-7	CASSNYRGGEQYF	TGTGCCAGCAGTAACTACAGGGGTGGCGAGCAGTACTTC
13	.	TRBV5-1	.	TRBJ2-2	CASSFPEHGELFF	TGCGCCAGCAGCTTCCCAGAACACGGGGAGCTGTTTTTT
16	.	TRBV5-1	TRBD2	TRBJ2-2	CASSWAGGGYTGELFF	TGCGCCAGCAGCTGGGCGGGAGGAGGGTACACCGGGGAGCTGTTTTTT
17	.	TRBV2	TRBD1	TRBJ1-6	CASSLIRGQGWNSPLHF	TGTGCCAGCAGTCTAATCCGGGGACAGGGTTGGAATTCACCCCTCCACTTT
14	once	TRBV27	.	TRBJ2-7	CASSPATGSYEQYF	TGTGCCAGCAGTCCAGCGACGGGCTCCTACGAGCAGTACTTC
16	.	TRBV7-8	TRBD2	TRBJ2-1	CASSPRGGRAYNEQFF	TGTGCCAGCAGCCCCCGGGGCGGGAGAGCCTACAATGAGCAGTTCTTC
14	.	TRBV11-2	.	TRBJ2-1	CASSLELSYNEQFF	TGTGCCAGCAGCTTAGAACTTTCCTACAATGAGCAGTTCTTC
15	few	TRBV2	.	TRBJ2-7	CASSDRRRFEDEQYF	TGTGCCAGCAGTGACCGGCGGCGGTTTGAGGACGAGCAGTACTTC
13	.	TRBV29-1	TRBD2	TRBJ2-3	CSVGTSITDTQYF	TGCAGCGTGGGGACTAGTATCACAGATACGCAGTATTTT
14	.	TRBV10-3	.	TRBJ2-3	CAISGGDSTDTQYF	TGTGCCATCAGTGGCGGGGATAGCACAGATACGCAGTATTTT
11	.	TRBV4-1	.	TRBJ2-2	CASRNTGELFF	TGCGCCAGTAGAAACACCGGGGAGCTGTTTTTT
16	few	TRBV7-2	TRBD2	TRBJ2-1	CASSAPGLLSYNEQFF	TGTGCCAGCAGTGCTCCGGGACTACTTTCCTACAATGAGCAGTTCTTC
18	.	TRBV5-1	TRBD2	TRBJ2-1	CASSSLAGGPSSYNEQFF	TGCGCCAGCAGCTCCTTAGCGGGGGGCCCTAGCTCCTACAATGAGCAGTTCTTC
16	.	TRBV11-3	TRBD2	TRBJ2-3	CASSLRLAGVADTQYF	TGTGCCAGCAGCTTACGGCTAGCGGGGGTAGCAGATACGCAGTATTTT
14	.	TRBV6-1	.	TRBJ1-1	CASSTSGGWAEAFF	TGTGCCAGCAGTACATCGGGAGGGTGGGCTGAAGCTTTCTTT
14	.	TRBV5-1	.	TRBJ2-7	CASSKIQGTYEQYF	TGCGCCAGCAGCAAGATCCAGGGGACCTACGAGCAGTACTTC
17	.	TRBV4-2	TRBD1	TRBJ1-6	CASSQGTGGTYNSPLHF	TGTGCCAGCAGCCAAGGGACAGGGGGGACCTATAATTCACCCCTCCACTTT
14	once	TRBV2	.	TRBJ1-1	CASTLPGHGGEAFF	TGTGCCAGCACCCTTCCGGGACATGGGGGTGAAGCTTTCTTT
14	once	TRBV27	TRBD2	TRBJ2-1	CASSFGLAVNEQFF	TGTGCCAGCAGTTTCGGACTAGCGGTCAATGAGCAGTTCTTC
13	.	TRBV25-1	.	TRBJ2-3	CASGWGETDTQYF	TGTGCCAGTGGGTGGGGAGAAACAGATACGCAGTATTTT
13	once	TRBV7-9	.	TRBJ1-1	CASSSHSGTEAFF	TGTGCCAGCAGCTCGCACTCGGGGACTGAAGCTTTCTTT
17	.	TRBV2	TRBD2	TRBJ2-7	CASSEGVRLADIYEQYF	TGTGCCAGCAGTGAAGGAGTTAGACTAGCGGACATCTACGAGCAGTACTTC
15	.	TRBV5-6	TRBD1	TRBJ1-3	CASSFLTGTGNTIYF	TGTGCCAGCAGCTTTCTGACAGGGACTGGAAACACCATATATTTT
18	.	TRBV4-1	.	TRBJ2-7	CASSQFTRRDLGSYEQYF	TGCGCCAGCAGCCAGTTTACGAGGCGGGACTTAGGCTCCTACGAGCAGTACTTC
15	few	TRBV6-1	TRBD1	TRBJ1-1	CASSGVGGYGGEAFF	TGTGCCAGCAGTGGTGTAGGGGGCTATGGGGGTGAAGCTTTCTTT
16	.	TRBV2	.	TRBJ2-2	CASSEWGLVDTGELFF	TGTGCCAGCAGTGAGTGGGGGCTAGTGGACACCGGGGAGCTGTTTTTT
14	.	TRBV19	TRBD2	TRBJ2-1	CASTEGGPYNEQFF	TGTGCCAGTACGGAGGGAGGGCCATACAATGAGCAGTTCTTC
17	.	TRBV5-1	TRBD1	TRBJ2-5	CASSSLSGTGTLETQYF	TGCGCCAGCAGCAGCCTGAGTGGGACAGGGACCCTGGAGACCCAGTACTTC
15	.	TRBV7-3	TRBD1	TRBJ1-1	CASSLDGTGNTEAFF	TGTGCCAGCAGCTTAGATGGGACAGGGAACACTGAAGCTTTCTTT
12	.	TRBV29-1	TRBD1	TRBJ2-5	CSVTRGQETQYF	TGCAGCGTTACAAGGGGGCAGGAGACCCAGTACTTC
15	.	TRBV10-1	TRBD1	TRBJ2-1	CASSEGGVTYNEQFF	TGCGCCAGCAGTGAAGGGGGCGTAACCTACAATGAGCAGTTCTTC
16	.	TRBV4-2	.	TRBJ2-4	CASSQDGSGAGNIQYF	TGTGCCAGCAGCCAAGACGGTAGCGGAGCGGGAAACATTCAGTACTTC
15	.	TRBV21-1	.	TRBJ2-2	CASSKPQGWTGELFF	TGTGCCAGCAGCAAACCACAGGGTTGGACCGGGGAGCTGTTTTTT
13	.	TRBV28	.	TRBJ2-5	CASSLVTSGTQYF	TGTGCCAGCAGTTTGGTTACCTCAGGGACCCAGTACTTC
15	.	TRBV6-5	TRBD1	TRBJ2-7	CASRHLRDRAYEQYF	TGTGCCAGCAGGCACCTGAGGGACAGGGCCTACGAGCAGTACTTC
15	.	TRBV27	TRBD1	TRBJ1-5	CASRPPGQGIQPQHF	TGTGCCAGCAGACCCCCGGGACAGGGGATTCAGCCCCAGCATTTT
17	.	TRBV27	TRBD2	TRBJ2-5	CASSTIRTSGGQETQYF	TGTGCCAGCAGTACGATACGGACTAGCGGAGGACAAGAGACCCAGTACTTC
15	.	TRBV7-8	TRBD2	TRBJ2-6	CASSRGGSGANVLTF	TGTGCCAGCAGCCGCGGGGGGTCTGGGGCCAACGTCCTGACTTTC
13	.	TRBV19	.	TRBJ2-2	CASSPGTWGELFF	TGTGCCAGTAGCCCAGGGACTTGGGGGGAGCTGTTTTTT
15	.	TRBV27	TRBD2	TRBJ2-7	CASSLSPAGGYEQYF	TGTGCCAGCAGTTTATCCCCAGCGGGAGGGTACGAGCAGTACTTC
12	.	TRBV14	.	TRBJ1-4	CASSLREEKLFF	TGTGCCAGCAGCCTCCGCGAGGAAAAACTGTTTTTT
14	.	TRBV28	TRBD2	TRBJ2-5	CASVSGRASETQYF	TGTGCCTCCGTTAGCGGGAGGGCCAGCGAGACCCAGTACTTC
14	.	TRBV5-1	.	TRBJ1-1	CASSSQHANTEAFF	TGCGCCAGCAGCTCACAACATGCAAACACTGAAGCTTTCTTT
15	few	TRBV5-4	TRBD2	TRBJ2-7	CASTARTSGSHEQYF	TGTGCCAGCACGGCAAGGACTAGCGGGAGCCACGAGCAGTACTTC
15	.	TRBV5-1	.	TRBJ2-1	CASSLVPGAYNEQFF	TGCGCCAGCAGCTTGGTGCCGGGTGCCTACAATGAGCAGTTCTTC
15	.	TRBV5-1	TRBD2	TRBJ2-5	CASSLESGMGETQYF	TGCGCCAGCAGCTTGGAAAGCGGGATGGGAGAGACCCAGTACTTC
15	.	TRBV9	TRBD2	TRBJ2-1	CASSASGSGLNEQFF	TGTGCCAGCAGCGCTAGCGGGAGTGGGCTTAATGAGCAGTTCTTC